This paragraph reports one TCR beta chain. Its cognate antigen is unknown. Germline loops: CDR1 LNHDA, CDR2 SQIVND (reference sequence). Trimming stripped 0 bases from V and 8 bases from J, with 14 bases between. This CDR3 region has 15 residues. These data are taken from a study of CD8 T cells in ankylosing spondylitis. Findings of the study overall: According to the report, clones linked to the disease were significantly enriched in matched synovial fluid samples taken from ankylosing spondylitis patients. CD8+ by phenotype, disease-linked clones were relatively rare in peripheral blood.

Each TCR beta library was made by quantitative 5'-RACE that incorporated molecular barcodes. TCRdb processed the 5' RACE reads anew with MiXCR; each CDR3 protein has one entry. Here the sample spans 250,000 to 350,000 distinct CDR3 sequences, around 21% being singletons. The clonotype originates from a female donor with ankylosing spondylitis or in good health (not recorded which). Sequencing used blood, either unsorted or a sorted T cell fraction (not recorded which). This rearrangement joins TRBV19 to TRBJ2-1; no clear D gene. As DNA, the CDR3 is TGTGCCAGTAGTATAGAAGCGACCCACGAACATGAGCAGTTCTTC. It is translated as CASSIEATHEHEQFF.